The 3 T cell receptor beta chains reported below all come from one sample, sequenced in a study of T cell repertoires in cytomegalovirus infection. TCRdb reanalysed the reads using MiXCR and keeps one entry per CDR3 protein. The sample holds some 900,000 distinct CDR3 sequences, 32% seen once. These receptors' antigens are unknown. The starting material was cultured CD8+ T cells from PBMCs, obtained from culture after CMV antigen stimulation. Every receptor here comes from a human donor in good health (CMV status not recorded). Some clones in this sample may be carry-over from other donors' samples.

This clonotype was recorded once. V and J are TRBV27 and TRBJ1-6; 8 bases fit TRBD1. V lost 4 bases, J lost 2 bases, and 4 bases stayed unmatched. This CDR3 comprises 16 residues. CDR1 is MNHEY, CDR2 SMNVEV, per germline (reference sequence). In DNA form, the CDR3 reads TGTGCCAGCAGTTCGGACAGGGTCACCTATAATTCACCCCTCCACTTT. It yields the protein CASSSDRVTYNSPLHF.

This clonotype was counted a few times. The chain recombines TRBV5-4 with TRBJ2-3; D uncertain. V was cut by 5 bases and J by 2 bases, with 18 bases left in between. CDR3 length equals 16 residues. CDR1 is SGHNT and CDR2 is YYREEE in the germline V gene (reference sequence). The CDR3 nucleotides read TGTGCCAGCAGTTCGTTCGGGCTCTCGATCACAGATACGCAGTATTTT. The encoded protein is CASSSFGLSITDTQYF.

J is TRBJ1-4 and V is TRBV28, with D possibly matching TRBD1 (6 bases). CDR1 and CDR2 (germline): MDHEN, SYDVKM. This CDR3 has 16 residues. With 2 bases removed from V and 7 bases from J, the gap between germline ends came to 17 bases. CDR3: CASSLLQGAALEKLFF. CDR3 DNA sequence: TGTGCCAGCAGTTTACTACAGGGAGCAGCACTTGAAAAACTGTTTTTT.